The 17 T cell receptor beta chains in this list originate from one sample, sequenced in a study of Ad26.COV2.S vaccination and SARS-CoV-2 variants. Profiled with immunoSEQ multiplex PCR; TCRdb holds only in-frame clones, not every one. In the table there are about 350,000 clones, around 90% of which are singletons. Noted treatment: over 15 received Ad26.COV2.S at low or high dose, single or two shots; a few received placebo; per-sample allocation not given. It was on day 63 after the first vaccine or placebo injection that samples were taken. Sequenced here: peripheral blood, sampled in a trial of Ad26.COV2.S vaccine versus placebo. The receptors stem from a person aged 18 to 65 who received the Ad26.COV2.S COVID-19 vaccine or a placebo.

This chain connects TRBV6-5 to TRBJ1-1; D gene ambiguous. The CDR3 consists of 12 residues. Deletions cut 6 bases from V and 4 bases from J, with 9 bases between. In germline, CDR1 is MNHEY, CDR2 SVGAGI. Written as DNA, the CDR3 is TGTGCCAGCAGATCTTCGGGCACTGAAGCTTTCTTT. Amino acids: CASRSSGTEAFF.

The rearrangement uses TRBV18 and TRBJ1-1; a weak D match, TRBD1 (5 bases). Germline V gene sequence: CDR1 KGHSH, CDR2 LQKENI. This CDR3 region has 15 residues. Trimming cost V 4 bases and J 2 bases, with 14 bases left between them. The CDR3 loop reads CASSHTPTENTEAFF. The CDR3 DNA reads TGTGCCAGCTCACACACACCGACAGAAAACACTGAAGCTTTCTTT. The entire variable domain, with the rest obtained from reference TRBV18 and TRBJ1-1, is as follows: NAGVMQNPRHLVRRRGQEARLRCSPMKGHSHVYWYRQLPEEGLKFMVYLQKENIIDESGMPKERFSAEFPKEGPSILRIQQVVRGDSAAYFCASSHTPTENTEAFFGQGTRLTVV.

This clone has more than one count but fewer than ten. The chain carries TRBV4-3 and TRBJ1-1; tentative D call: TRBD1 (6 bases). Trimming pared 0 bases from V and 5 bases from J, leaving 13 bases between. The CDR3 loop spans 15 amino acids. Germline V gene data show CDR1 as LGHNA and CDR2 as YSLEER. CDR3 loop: CASSQDRQGRTEAFF. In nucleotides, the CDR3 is TGCGCCAGCAGCCAAGATAGGCAGGGGAGGACTGAAGCTTTCTTT.

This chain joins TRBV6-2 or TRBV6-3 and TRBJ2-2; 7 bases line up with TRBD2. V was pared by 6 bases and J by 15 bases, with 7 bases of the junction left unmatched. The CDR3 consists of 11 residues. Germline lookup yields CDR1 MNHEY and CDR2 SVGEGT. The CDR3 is CASSNRGVVFF. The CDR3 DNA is TGTGCCAGCAGCAACCGGGGGGTAGTGTTTTTT.

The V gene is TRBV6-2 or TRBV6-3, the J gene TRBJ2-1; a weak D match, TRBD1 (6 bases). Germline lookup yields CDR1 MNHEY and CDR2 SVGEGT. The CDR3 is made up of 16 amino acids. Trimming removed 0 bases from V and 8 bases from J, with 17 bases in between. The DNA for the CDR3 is TGTGCCAGCAGTTACTCGATGGACAGAGTCCGGGATGAGCAGTTCTTC. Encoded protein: CASSYSMDRVRDEQFF.

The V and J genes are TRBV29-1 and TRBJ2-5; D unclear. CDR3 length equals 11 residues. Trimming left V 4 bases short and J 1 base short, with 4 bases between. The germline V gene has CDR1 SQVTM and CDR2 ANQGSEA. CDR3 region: CSVGTQETQYF. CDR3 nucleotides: TGCAGCGTTGGGACCCAAGAGACCCAGTACTTC.

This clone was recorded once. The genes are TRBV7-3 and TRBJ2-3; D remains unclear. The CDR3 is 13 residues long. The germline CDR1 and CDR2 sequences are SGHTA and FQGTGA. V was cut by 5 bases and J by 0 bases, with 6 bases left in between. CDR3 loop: CASSLQSTDTQYF. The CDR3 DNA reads TGTGCCAGCAGCCTACAAAGCACAGATACGCAGTATTTT.

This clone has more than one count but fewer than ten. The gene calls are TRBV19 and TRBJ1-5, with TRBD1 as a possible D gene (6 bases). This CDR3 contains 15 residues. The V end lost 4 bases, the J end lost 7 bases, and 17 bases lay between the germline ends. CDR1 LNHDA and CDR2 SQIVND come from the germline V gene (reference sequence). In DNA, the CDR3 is TGTGCCAGTAGTAACGGACAGTTCCGTGGACAGCCCCAGCATTTT. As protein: CASSNGQFRGQPQHF. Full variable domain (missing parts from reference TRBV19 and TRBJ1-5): DGGITQSPKYLFRKEGQNVTLSCEQNLNHDAMYWYRQDPGQGLRLIYYSQIVNDFQKGDIAEGYSVSREKKESFPLTVTSAQKNPTAFYLCASSNGQFRGQPQHFGDGTRLSIL.

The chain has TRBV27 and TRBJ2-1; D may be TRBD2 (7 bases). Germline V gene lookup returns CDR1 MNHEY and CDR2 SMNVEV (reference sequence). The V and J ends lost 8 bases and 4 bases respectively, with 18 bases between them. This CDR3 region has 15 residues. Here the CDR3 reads CASSGGLANYNEQFF. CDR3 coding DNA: TGTGCCAGCTCCGGGGGGCTAGCGAATTACAATGAGCAGTTCTTC.

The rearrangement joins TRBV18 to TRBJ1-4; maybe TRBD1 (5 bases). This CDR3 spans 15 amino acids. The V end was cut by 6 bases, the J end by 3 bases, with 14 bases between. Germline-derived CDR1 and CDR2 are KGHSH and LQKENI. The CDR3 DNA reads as TGTGCCAGCTCCCCCCGACAGAGCCCTAATGAAAAACTGTTTTTT. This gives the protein CASSPRQSPNEKLFF. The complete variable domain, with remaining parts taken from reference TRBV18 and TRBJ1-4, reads NAGVMQNPRHLVRRRGQEARLRCSPMKGHSHVYWYRQLPEEGLKFMVYLQKENIIDESGMPKERFSAEFPKEGPSILRIQQVVRGDSAAYFCASSPRQSPNEKLFFGSGTQLSVL.

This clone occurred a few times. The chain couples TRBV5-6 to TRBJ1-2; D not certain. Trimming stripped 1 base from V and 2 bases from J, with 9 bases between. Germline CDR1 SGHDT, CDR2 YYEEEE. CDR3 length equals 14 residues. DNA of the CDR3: TGTGCCAGCAGCTTGAAAGCGATCAACTATGGCTACACCTTC. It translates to CASSLKAINYGYTF. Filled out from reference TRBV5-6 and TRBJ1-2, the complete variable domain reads DAGVTQSPTHLIKTRGQQVTLRCSPKSGHDTVSWYQQALGQGPQFIFQYYEEEERQRGNFPDRFSGHQFPNYSSELNVNALLLGDSALYLCASSLKAINYGYTFGSGTRLTVV.

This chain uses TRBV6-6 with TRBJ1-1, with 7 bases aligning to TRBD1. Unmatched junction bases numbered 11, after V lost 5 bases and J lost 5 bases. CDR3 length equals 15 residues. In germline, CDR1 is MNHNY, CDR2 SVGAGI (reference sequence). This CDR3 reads CASSIPMQGETEAFF. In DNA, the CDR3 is TGTGCCAGCAGTATACCGATGCAGGGGGAAACTGAAGCTTTCTTT.

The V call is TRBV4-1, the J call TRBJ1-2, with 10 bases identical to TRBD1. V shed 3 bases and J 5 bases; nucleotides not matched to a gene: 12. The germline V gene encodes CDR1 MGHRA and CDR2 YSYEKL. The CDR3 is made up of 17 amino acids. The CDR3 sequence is CASSQRRQGADGYGYTF. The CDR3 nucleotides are TGCGCCAGCAGCCAGCGCCGACAGGGGGCGGATGGGTATGGCTACACCTTC.

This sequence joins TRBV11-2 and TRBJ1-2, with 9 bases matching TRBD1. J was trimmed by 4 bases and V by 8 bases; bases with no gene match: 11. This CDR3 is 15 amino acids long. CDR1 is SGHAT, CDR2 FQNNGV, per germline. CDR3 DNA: TGTGCCAGCCAGCGGGTGAGGACAGGGGCCTATGGCTACACCTTC. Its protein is CASQRVRTGAYGYTF.

This CDR3 reads CAWDGGRGLVHGYTF. CDR3 DNA: TGTGCCTGGGACGGGGGCCGGGGGCTTGTGCATGGCTACACCTTC. V and J are TRBV30 and TRBJ1-2, with a possible D match to TRBD1 (6 bases). In germline, CDR1 is GTSNPN, CDR2 SVGIG (reference sequence). Deletions cut 5 bases from V and 6 bases from J, with 22 bases between. This CDR3 contains 15 residues.

The chain's CDR3 is CASSQASYREMNTEAFF. CDR3 DNA sequence: TGTGCCAGCAGCCAAGCCTCTTACCGGGAAATGAACACTGAAGCTTTCTTT. The chain has TRBV3-1 (or the pseudogene TRBV3-2) and TRBJ1-1; D is undetermined. The CDR3 length is 17 residues. V lost 1 base to trimming and J lost 0 bases, with 15 bases between them. CDR1 is LGHDT and CDR2 is YNNKEL in the germline V gene (reference sequence).

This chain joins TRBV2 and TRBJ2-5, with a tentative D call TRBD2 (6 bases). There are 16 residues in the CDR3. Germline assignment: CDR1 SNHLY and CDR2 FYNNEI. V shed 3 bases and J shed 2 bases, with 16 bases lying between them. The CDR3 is CASSETTEGGQETQYF. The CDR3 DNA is TGTGCCAGCAGTGAGACGACAGAAGGAGGGCAAGAGACCCAGTACTTC.